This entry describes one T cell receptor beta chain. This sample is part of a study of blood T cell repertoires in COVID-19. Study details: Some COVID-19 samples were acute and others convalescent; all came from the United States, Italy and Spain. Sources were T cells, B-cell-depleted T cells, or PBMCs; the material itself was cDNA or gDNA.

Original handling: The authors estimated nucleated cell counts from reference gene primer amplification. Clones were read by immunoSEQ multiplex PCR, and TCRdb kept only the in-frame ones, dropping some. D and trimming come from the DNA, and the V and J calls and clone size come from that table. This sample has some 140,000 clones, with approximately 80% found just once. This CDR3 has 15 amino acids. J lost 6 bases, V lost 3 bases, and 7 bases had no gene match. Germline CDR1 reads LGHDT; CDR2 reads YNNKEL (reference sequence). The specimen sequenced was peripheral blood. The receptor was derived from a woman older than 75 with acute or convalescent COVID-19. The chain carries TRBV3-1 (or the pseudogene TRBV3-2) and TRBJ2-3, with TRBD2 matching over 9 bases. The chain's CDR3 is CASSHRLAGADTQYF. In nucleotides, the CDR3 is TGTGCCAGCAGCCATCGGTTAGCGGGGGCGGATACGCAGTATTTT.